This T cell receptor beta chain was identified during a study of cytomegalovirus exposure and HLA in healthy donors. Background on the study: Findings of an earlier analysis included 117 million unique TCR beta sequences from roughly 190 million T cells. Study-level findings and limits: Accounts indicate the classifier identified cytomegalovirus status with strong specificity and sensitivity. Reportedly, fewer N-insertions than the roughly 600-donor mean appeared in an Asian-associated ancestry cluster in a later analysis. Owing to their indistinguishability, certain V segments, notably TRBV6-2 and TRBV6-3, were excluded.

Researchers ran the PCR with 60 Vbeta and 13 Jbeta primers. Data came from immunoSEQ multiplex PCR; TCRdb stores just in-frame clones and leaves some out. The data show roughly 200,000 clones, 80% to 90% seen once. The ends lost 6 bases at V and 0 bases at J; junction bases unmatched: 8. CDR3 length equals 15 residues. From germline, CDR1 is SGHTS and CDR2 YDEGEE. As concerns this clone: Its antigen remains unidentified.

The sample consisted of PBMCs. The clonotype was recovered from a woman aged 25-40 years in good health and CMV-seronegative. The rearrangement uses TRBV5-8 and TRBJ1-1, with 7 nucleotides matching TRBD1. CDR3 DNA: TGTGCCAGCACCCTGAGGGACAGCCTGAACACTGAAGCTTTCTTT. This codes for CASTLRDSLNTEAFF.